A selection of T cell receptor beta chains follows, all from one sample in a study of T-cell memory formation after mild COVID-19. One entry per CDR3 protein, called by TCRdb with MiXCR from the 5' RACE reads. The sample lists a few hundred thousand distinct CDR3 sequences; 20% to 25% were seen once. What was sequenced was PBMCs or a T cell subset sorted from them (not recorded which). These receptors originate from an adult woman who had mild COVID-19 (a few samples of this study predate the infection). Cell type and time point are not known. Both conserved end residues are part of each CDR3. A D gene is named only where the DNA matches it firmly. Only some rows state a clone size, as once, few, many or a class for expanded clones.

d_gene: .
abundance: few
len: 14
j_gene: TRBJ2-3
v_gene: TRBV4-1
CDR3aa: CASSQVNYPDTQYF
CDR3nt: TGCGCCAGCAGCCAAGTAAACTACCCAGATACGCAGTATTTT

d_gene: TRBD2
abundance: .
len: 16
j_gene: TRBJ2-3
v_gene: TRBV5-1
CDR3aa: CASSFQTSGGLDTQYF
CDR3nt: TGCGCCAGCAGCTTCCAGACTAGCGGGGGTCTGGATACGCAGTATTTT

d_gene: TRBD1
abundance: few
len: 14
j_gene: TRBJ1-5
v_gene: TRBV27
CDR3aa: CASSLEGARQPQHF
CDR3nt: TGTGCCAGCAGTTTAGAGGGGGCCCGGCAGCCCCAGCATTTT

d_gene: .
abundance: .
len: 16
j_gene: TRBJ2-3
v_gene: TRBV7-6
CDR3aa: CASSLVSTGLTDTQYF
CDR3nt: TGTGCCAGCAGCTTAGTGAGCACGGGATTAACAGATACGCAGTATTTT

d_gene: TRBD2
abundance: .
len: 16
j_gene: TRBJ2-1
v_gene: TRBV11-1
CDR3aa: CASSLGFGGAMDEQFF
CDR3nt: TGTGCCAGCAGCTTAGGATTCGGGGGGGCCATGGATGAGCAGTTCTTC

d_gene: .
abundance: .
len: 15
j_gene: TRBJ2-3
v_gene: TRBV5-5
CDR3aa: CASSLVRVGTDTQYF
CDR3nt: TGTGCCAGCAGCTTGGTCCGGGTCGGCACAGATACGCAGTATTTT

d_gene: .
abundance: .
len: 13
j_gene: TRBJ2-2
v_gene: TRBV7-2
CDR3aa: CASSFANTGELFF
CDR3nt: TGTGCCAGCAGCTTCGCGAACACCGGGGAGCTGTTTTTT

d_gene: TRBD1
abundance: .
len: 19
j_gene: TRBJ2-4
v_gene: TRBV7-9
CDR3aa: CASSLASPRLGQGGNIQYF
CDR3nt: TGTGCCAGCAGCTTAGCCTCCCCCCGCCTGGGACAGGGAGGAAACATTCAGTACTTC

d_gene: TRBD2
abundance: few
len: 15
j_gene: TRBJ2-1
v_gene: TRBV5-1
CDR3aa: CASRSNGRGWDEQFF
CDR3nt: TGCGCCAGCAGGTCGAACGGGAGGGGTTGGGATGAGCAGTTCTTC

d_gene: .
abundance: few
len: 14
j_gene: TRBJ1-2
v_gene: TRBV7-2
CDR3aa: CASSSGQIRYGYTF
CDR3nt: TGTGCCAGCAGCTCCGGACAGATCCGCTATGGCTACACCTTC

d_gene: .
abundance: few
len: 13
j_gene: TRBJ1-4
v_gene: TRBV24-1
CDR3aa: CATSDLEGAKLFF
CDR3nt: TGTGCCACCAGTGATTTGGAGGGCGCAAAACTGTTTTTT

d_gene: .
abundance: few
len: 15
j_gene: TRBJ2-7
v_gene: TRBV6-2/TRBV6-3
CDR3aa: CASSYSSDLTYEQYF
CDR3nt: TGTGCCAGCAGTTACTCGAGCGATCTTACCTACGAGCAGTACTTC

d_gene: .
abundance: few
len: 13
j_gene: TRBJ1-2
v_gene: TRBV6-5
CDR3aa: CASSAGAMRGYTF
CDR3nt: TGTGCCAGCAGTGCAGGGGCTATGAGAGGCTACACCTTC

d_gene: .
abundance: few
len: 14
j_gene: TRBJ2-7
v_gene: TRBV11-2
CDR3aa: CASRPGRLSYEQYF
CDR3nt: TGTGCCAGCAGGCCAGGGAGACTATCCTACGAGCAGTACTTC

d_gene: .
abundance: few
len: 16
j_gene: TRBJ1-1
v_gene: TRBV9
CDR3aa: CASSVGFRTRNTEAFF
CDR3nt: TGTGCCAGCAGCGTAGGTTTCAGGACACGGAACACTGAAGCTTTCTTT

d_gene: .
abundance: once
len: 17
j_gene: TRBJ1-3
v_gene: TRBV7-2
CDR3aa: CASSLGGSQLSGNTIYF
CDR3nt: TGTGCCAGCAGTTTGGGGGGGAGCCAACTCTCTGGAAACACCATATATTTT

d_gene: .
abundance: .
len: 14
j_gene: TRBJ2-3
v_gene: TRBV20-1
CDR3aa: CSATRSSGADTQYF
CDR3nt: TGCAGTGCTACAAGGAGCAGTGGCGCAGATACGCAGTATTTT

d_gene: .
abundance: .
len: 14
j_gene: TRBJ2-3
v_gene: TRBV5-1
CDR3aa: CASCKAGRTDTQYF
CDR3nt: TGCGCCAGCTGCAAGGCGGGGAGGACAGATACGCAGTATTTT

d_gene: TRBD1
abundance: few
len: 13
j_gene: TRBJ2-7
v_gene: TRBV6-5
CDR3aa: CATGTGDFYEQYF
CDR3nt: TGTGCCACCGGGACAGGAGACTTTTACGAGCAGTACTTC

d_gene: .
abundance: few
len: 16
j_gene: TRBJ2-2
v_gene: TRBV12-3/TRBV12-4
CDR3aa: CASSPGRVDAVGELFF
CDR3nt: TGTGCCAGCAGCCCCGGCAGGGTTGATGCGGTCGGGGAGCTGTTTTTT

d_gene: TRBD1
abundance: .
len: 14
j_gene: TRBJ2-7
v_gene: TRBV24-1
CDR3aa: CATSDPGQGNEQYF
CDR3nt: TGTGCCACCAGTGACCCGGGACAGGGGAACGAGCAGTACTTC

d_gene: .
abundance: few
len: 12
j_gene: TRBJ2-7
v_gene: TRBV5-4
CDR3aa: CASSLDVGTGQF
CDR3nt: TGTGCCAGCAGCTTGGATGTCGGGACGGGTCAATTC

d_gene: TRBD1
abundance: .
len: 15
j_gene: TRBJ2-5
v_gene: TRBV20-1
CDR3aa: CSASRDRLTQETQYF
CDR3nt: TGCAGTGCTAGCCGGGACAGGTTAACCCAAGAGACCCAGTACTTC

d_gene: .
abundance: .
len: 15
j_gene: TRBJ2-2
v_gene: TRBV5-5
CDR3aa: CASSLAARSTGELFF
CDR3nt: TGTGCCAGCAGCTTGGCCGCTAGATCCACCGGGGAGCTGTTTTTT

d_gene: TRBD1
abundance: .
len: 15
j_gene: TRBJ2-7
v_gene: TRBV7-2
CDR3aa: CASSPAGTGSYEQYF
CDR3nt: TGTGCCAGCAGCCCCGCCGGGACAGGGTCCTACGAGCAGTACTTC

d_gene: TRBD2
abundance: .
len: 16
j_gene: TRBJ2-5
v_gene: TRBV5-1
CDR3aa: CASSYSGGARQETQYF
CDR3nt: TGCGCCAGCAGCTATAGCGGGGGGGCCCGACAAGAGACCCAGTACTTC

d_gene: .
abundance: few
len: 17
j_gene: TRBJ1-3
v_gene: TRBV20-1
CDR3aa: CSARDGRQASSGNTIYF
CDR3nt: TGCAGTGCTAGAGATGGGAGACAGGCGAGCTCTGGAAACACCATATATTTT

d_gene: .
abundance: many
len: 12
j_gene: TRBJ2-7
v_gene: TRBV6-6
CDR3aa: CASSYTSYEQYF
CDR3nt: TGTGCCAGCAGTTATACTTCCTACGAGCAGTACTTC

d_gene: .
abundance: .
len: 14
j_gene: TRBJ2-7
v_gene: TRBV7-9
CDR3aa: CASSLGPDHYEQYF
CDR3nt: TGTGCCAGCAGCTTAGGGCCAGACCACTACGAGCAGTACTTC

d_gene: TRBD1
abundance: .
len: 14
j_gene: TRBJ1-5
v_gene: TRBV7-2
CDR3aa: CASSMTGANQPQHF
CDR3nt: TGTGCCAGCAGCATGACAGGGGCCAATCAGCCCCAGCATTTT

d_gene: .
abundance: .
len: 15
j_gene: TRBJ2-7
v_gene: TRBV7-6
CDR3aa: CASSLEGNGPYEQYF
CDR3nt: TGTGCCAGCAGCTTAGAAGGGAATGGCCCCTACGAGCAGTACTTC

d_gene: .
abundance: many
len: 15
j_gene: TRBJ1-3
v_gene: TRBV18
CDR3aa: CASSPNQGHGNTIYF
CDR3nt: TGTGCCAGCTCACCAAATCAGGGTCACGGAAACACCATATATTTT

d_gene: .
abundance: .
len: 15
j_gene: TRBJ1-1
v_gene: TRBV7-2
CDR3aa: CASSLVPLGNTEAFF
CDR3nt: TGTGCCAGCAGCTTAGTTCCGCTAGGGAACACTGAAGCTTTCTTT

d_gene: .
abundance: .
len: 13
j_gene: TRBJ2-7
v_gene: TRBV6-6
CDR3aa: CASSRGDRTQQYF
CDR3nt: TGTGCCAGCAGCCGGGGGGACAGGACTCAGCAGTACTTC

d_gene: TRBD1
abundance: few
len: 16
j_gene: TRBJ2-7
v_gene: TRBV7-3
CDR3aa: CASSLTPDRGRAEQYF
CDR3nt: TGTGCCAGCAGCTTAACGCCCGACAGGGGAAGGGCCGAGCAGTACTTC

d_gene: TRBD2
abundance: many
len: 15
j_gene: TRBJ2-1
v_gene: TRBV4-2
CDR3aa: CASSQASGGANEQFF
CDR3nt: TGTGCCAGCAGCCAAGCTAGCGGGGGGGCCAATGAGCAGTTCTTC

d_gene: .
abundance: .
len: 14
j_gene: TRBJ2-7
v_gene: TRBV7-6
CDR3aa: CASSLEPRFYEQYF
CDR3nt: TGTGCCAGCAGCTTAGAACCCAGGTTTTACGAGCAGTACTTC

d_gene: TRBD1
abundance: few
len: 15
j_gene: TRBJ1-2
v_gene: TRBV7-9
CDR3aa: CASIQTPEGTGGYTF
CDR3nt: TGTGCCAGCATTCAGACCCCAGAGGGGACAGGTGGCTACACCTTC

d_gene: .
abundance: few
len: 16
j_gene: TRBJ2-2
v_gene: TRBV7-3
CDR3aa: CASGDGGAANTGELFF
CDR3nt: TGTGCCAGCGGGGATGGGGGGGCCGCGAACACCGGGGAGCTGTTTTTT

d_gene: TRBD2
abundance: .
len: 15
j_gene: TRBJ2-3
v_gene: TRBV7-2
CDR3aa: CASSVGLARTDTQYF
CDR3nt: TGTGCCAGCAGCGTTGGACTAGCCCGCACAGATACGCAGTATTTT

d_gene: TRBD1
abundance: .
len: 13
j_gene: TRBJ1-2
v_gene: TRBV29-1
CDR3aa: CSVRGGENYGYTF
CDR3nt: TGCAGCGTTCGAGGGGGCGAGAACTATGGCTACACCTTC

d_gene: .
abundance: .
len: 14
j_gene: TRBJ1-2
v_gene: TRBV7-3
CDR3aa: CASSLTGDGYGYTF
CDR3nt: TGTGCCAGCAGCTTAACGGGGGATGGCTATGGCTACACCTTC

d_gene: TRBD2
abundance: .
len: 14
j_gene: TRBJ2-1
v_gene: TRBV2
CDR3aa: CASTRTSGSNEQFF
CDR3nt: TGTGCCAGCACTCGGACTAGCGGGAGTAATGAGCAGTTCTTC

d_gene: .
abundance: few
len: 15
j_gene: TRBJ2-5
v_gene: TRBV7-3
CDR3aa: CASSLTSTRQETQYF
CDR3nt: TGTGCCAGCAGCTTAACTTCAACCCGGCAAGAGACCCAGTACTTC

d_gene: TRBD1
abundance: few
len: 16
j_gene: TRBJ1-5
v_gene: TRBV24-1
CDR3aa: CATSDPTGGGNQPQHF
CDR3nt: TGTGCCACCAGTGACCCGACAGGGGGCGGCAATCAGCCCCAGCATTTT

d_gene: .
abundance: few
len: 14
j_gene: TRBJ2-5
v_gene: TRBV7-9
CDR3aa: CASSFTQNKETQYF
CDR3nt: TGTGCCAGCAGCTTCACACAGAACAAAGAGACCCAGTACTTC

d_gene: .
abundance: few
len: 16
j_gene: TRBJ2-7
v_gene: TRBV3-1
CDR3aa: CASSPQFYLATGEQYF
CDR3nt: TGTGCCAGCAGCCCACAATTTTATCTAGCGACGGGGGAGCAGTACTTC

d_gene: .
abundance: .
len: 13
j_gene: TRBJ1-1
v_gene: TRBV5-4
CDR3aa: CASSSRVNTEAFF
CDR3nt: TGTGCCAGCAGCTCGAGAGTTAACACTGAAGCTTTCTTT

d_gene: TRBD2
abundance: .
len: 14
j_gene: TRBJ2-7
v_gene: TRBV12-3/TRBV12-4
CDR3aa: CASSPTSGGYEQYF
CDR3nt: TGTGCCAGCAGCCCGACTAGCGGGGGCTACGAGCAGTACTTC

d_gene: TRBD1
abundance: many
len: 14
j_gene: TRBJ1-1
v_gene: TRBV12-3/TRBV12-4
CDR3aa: CASSWTGSNTEAFF
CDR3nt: TGTGCCAGCAGTTGGACAGGGTCGAACACTGAAGCTTTCTTT

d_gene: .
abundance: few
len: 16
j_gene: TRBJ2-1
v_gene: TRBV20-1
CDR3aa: CSARGARAHSYNEQFF
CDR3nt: TGCAGTGCTCGGGGGGCTAGAGCACACTCCTACAATGAGCAGTTCTTC

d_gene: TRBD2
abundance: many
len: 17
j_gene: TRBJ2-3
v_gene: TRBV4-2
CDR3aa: CASSQDRASGNTDTQYF
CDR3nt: TGTGCCAGCAGCCAAGATCGGGCTAGCGGTAACACAGATACGCAGTATTTT

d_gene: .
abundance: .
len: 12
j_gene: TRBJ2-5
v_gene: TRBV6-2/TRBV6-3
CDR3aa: CASSYPVETQYF
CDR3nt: TGTGCCAGCAGTTACCCCGTAGAGACCCAGTACTTC

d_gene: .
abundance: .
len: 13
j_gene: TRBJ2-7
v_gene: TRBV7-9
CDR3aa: CASSWEDSYEQYF
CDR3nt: TGTGCCAGCAGCTGGGAGGACAGCTACGAGCAGTACTTC

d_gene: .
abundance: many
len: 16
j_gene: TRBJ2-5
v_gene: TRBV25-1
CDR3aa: CASSESGRPYQETQYF
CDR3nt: TGTGCCAGCAGTGAGTCGGGGAGACCGTACCAAGAGACCCAGTACTTC

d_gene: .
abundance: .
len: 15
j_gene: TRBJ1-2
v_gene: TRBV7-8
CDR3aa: CASSLGQNPAYGYTF
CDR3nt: TGTGCCAGCAGCTTAGGACAGAATCCTGCCTATGGCTACACCTTC

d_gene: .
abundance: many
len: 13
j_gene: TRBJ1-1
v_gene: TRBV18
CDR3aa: CASSPIQNTEAFF
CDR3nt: TGTGCCAGCTCACCAATACAGAACACTGAAGCTTTCTTT

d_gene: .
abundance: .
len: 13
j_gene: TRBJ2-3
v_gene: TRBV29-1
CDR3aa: CSVDGGPSDTQYF
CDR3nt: TGCAGCGTTGACGGTGGGCCCAGCGATACGCAGTATTTT